The 13 T cell receptor beta chains presented below share a single source sample, sequenced in a study of breast tumors, draining lymph nodes, adjacent tissues. TCRdb independently ran MiXCR on the multiplex PCR reads; one entry per CDR3 protein. The sample includes 200,000 to 250,000 distinct CDR3 sequences, less than 35% of them seen just once. Breast cancer patients provided tissue from their axillary draining lymph nodes. Sequences were obtained from axillary lymph node tissue. These receptor sequences come from a female donor with breast cancer. Some clones in this sample may be carry-over from other donors' samples.

In this sample, this clonotype turned up many times. The chain uses TRBV5-8 and TRBJ2-3; tentative D call: TRBD1 (5 bases). CDR3 length: 15 residues. CDR1 is SGHTS and CDR2 is YDEGEE in the germline V gene. Trimming took off 3 bases at V and 0 bases at J, with 11 bases between the two ends. CDR3 nucleotide sequence: TGTGCCAGCAGCTCCCAGGGTAGGAGCACAGATACGCAGTATTTT. Translated: CASSSQGRSTDTQYF. The full variable domain, with the rest looked up from reference TRBV5-8 and TRBJ2-3, is EAGVTQSPTHLIKTRGQQATLRCSPISGHTSVYWYQQALGLGLQFLLWYDEGEERNRGNFPPRFSGRQFPNYSSELNVNALELEDSALYLCASSSQGRSTDTQYFGPGTRLTVL.

Ten or more counts support this clonotype. One end of the junction fails to match germline, which may point to a read error. The V gene is TRBV9, the J gene TRBJ2-3, with D unclear. Germline CDR1 reads SGDLS; CDR2 reads YYNGEE. CDR3 length equals 15 residues. The CDR3 is CANSVGQVSSDTQYF. CDR3 nucleotides: TGTGCCAACAGCGTAGGGCAGGTCAGCTCAGATACGCAGTATTTT.

A remark on this clonotype: Just one base apart from a much larger clone, this may be a read error. The genes are TRBV19 and TRBJ2-3; D uncertain. V lost 4 bases to trimming and J lost 2 bases, with 7 bases between them. CDR1 LNHDA and CDR2 SQIVND come from the germline V gene (reference sequence). The CDR3 extends over 13 amino acids. The CDR3: CASSTILTDTQYF. DNA for the CDR3: TGTGCCAGTAGTACCATACTCACAGATACGCAGTATTTT.

A remark on this clonotype: One end of the junction varies from germline; a read error may be responsible. J is TRBJ1-4 and V is TRBV2, with 11 bases fitting TRBD1. CDR3 length: 16 residues. Germline-derived CDR1 and CDR2 are SNHLY and FYNNEI. The CDR3 spells CASSGRTGGTNEKLFF. As DNA, the CDR3 is TGTGCCAGCAGTGGAAGGACAGGGGGCACTAATGAAAAACTGTTTTTC.

This clonotype has at least ten counts. V and J are TRBV5-1 and TRBJ2-7; 8 nucleotides match TRBD1. Germline V gene data show CDR1 as SGHRS and CDR2 as YFSETQ. J was trimmed by 5 bases and V by 2 bases; bases with no gene match: 12. The CDR3 is 16 amino acids. CDR3: CASSFAPGQGFHEQYF. The CDR3 bases are TGCGCCAGCAGCTTTGCCCCTGGACAGGGTTTCCACGAGCAGTACTTC.

This clonotype was seen at least ten times. The chain employs TRBV20-1 and TRBJ2-7; 7 bases match TRBD1. This CDR3 is built from 14 residues. Germline CDR1 and CDR2: DFQATT and SNEGSKA (reference sequence). With V trimmed by 0 bases and J by 5 bases, 7 bases remained unmatched. CDR3 bases: TGCAGTGCTAGAGATATCCAGGGGGAGCACGAGCAGTACTTC. Residues: CSARDIQGEHEQYF.

The chain combines TRBV20-1 with TRBJ2-6; 11 bases match TRBD2. This CDR3 is built from 15 residues. Per the germline V gene, CDR1 is DFQATT and CDR2 is SNEGSKA (reference sequence). V lost 1 base and J lost 6; bases outside the gene matches: 2. CDR3 bases: TGCAGTGCTAGAGGGACTAGCGGGCAGGCCAACGTCCTGACTTTC. It yields the protein CSARGTSGQANVLTF.

At least ten counts were recorded for this clonotype. The J gene is TRBJ1-4, the V gene TRBV20-1; D ambiguous. V was trimmed by 5 bases and J by 7 bases, leaving 17 bases between them. The CDR3 is made up of 14 amino acids. The V gene's germline CDR1 is DFQATT and CDR2 SNEGSKA (reference sequence). DNA for the CDR3: TGCAGTGCTCGAGTTAAGCAGTTTGTTGAAAAACTGTTTTTT. It specifies CSARVKQFVEKLFF.

The genes are TRBV11-2 and TRBJ2-5, with 7 bases identical to TRBD2. Germline V gives CDR1 SGHAT, CDR2 FQNNGV. The CDR3 loop spans 14 amino acids. With 3 bases clipped from V and 6 bases from J, the junction kept 7 bases outside the gene matches. CDR3 residues: CASSFMWGGQTQYF. CDR3 in DNA: TGTGCCAGCAGCTTTATGTGGGGGGGACAGACCCAGTACTTC.

This clonotype was found once. V is TRBV2 and J is TRBJ2-7; D is unclear. The CDR3 runs 9 residues. Trimming took off 3 bases at V and 7 bases at J, with 1 base between the two ends. The germline V gene encodes CDR1 SNHLY and CDR2 FYNNEI. The CDR3 region is CASSDEQYF. The CDR3 DNA reads as TGTGCCAGCAGTGATGAGCAGTACTTC.

Notes on this clonotype: Because it lacks the conserved phenylalanine or tryptophan at the end, this CDR3 is likely a read error. No DNA is shown, since the ends of the CDR3 on it are uncertain; the CDR3 is the one TCRdb lists. The chain recombines TRBV5-1 with TRBJ2-6; the table's D call of TRBD1 was not tested on the DNA. The germline V gene has CDR1 SGHRS and CDR2 YFSETQ. The CDR3 is 16 amino acids in total, end residues counted. This CDR3 reads CASSLALSPKPGQENT.

There are many counts of this clonotype. In DNA, the CDR3 is TGTGCCAGCAGCCAAGGCGGGACAGGGTATGGCTATGGCTACACCTTC. This encodes CASSQGGTGYGYGYTF. The chain uses TRBV3-1 and TRBJ1-2; 9 nucleotides match TRBD1. Germline CDR1 and CDR2: LGHDT and YNNKEL (reference sequence). The CDR3 is made up of 16 amino acids. After removal of 1 base from V and 4 bases from J, the junction contained 7 bases not matched to a gene. Full variable domain (outside the CDR3, taken from reference TRBV3-1 and TRBJ1-2): DTAVSQTPKYLVTQMGNDKSIKCEQNLGHDTMYWYKQDSKKFLKIMFSYNNKELIINETVPNRFSPKSPDKAHLNLHINSLELGDSAVYFCASSQGGTGYGYGYTFGSGTRLTVV.

Notes on this clonotype: This could be a read error, since a much larger clone is one nucleotide away. Because the CDR3 is missing its conserved closing phenylalanine or tryptophan, this is likely a read error. This chain links TRBV20-1 with TRBJ2-2; D tentatively reads TRBD1 or TRBD2 (5 bases each). The germline CDR1 and CDR2 sequences are DFQATT and SNEGSKA (reference sequence). The length of the CDR3 is 14 residues. Trimming stripped 3 bases from V and 3 bases from J, with 11 bases between. CDR3 protein: CSARGRVDTGELFS. As DNA, the CDR3 is TGCAGTGCTAGGGGACGGGTTGACACCGGGGAGCTGTTTTCT.